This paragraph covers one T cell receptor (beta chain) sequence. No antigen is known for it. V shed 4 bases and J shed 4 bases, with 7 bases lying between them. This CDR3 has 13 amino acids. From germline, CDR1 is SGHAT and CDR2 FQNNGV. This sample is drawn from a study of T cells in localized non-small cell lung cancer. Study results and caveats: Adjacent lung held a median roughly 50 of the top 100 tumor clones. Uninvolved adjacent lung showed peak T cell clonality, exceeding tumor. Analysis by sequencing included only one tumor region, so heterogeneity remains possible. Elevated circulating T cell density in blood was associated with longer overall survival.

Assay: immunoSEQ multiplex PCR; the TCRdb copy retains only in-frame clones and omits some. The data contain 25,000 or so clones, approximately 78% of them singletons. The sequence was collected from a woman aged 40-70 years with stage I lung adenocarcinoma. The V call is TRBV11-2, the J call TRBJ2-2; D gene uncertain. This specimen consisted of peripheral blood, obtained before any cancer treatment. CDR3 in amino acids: CASSSPRTGELFF. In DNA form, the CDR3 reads TGTGCCAGCAGCTCCCCTCGCACCGGGGAGCTGTTTTTT.